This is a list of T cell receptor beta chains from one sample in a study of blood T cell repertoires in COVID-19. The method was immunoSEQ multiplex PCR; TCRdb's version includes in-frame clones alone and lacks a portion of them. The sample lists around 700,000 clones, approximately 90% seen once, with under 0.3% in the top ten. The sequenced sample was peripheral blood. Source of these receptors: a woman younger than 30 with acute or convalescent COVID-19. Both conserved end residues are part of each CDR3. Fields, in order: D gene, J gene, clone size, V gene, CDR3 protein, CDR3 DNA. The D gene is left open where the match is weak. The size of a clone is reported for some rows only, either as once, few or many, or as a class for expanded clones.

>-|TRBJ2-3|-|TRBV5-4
CASSLTSSDTQYF
TGTGCCAGCAGCTTGACTAGTTCAGATACGCAGTATTTT
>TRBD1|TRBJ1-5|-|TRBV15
CATSRGGQGQEPQHF
TGTGCCACCAGCAGAGGGGGACAGGGGCAAGAGCCCCAGCATTTT
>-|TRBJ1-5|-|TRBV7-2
CASSGLGPGQPQHF
TGTGCCAGCAGCGGACTCGGCCCGGGGCAGCCCCAGCATTTT
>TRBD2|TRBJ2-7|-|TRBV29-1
CSVVAWRTSSSYEQYF
TGCAGCGTTGTTGCGTGGCGGACTAGTTCGTCCTACGAGCAGTACTTC
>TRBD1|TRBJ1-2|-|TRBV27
CASSGRGQEGGYTF
TGTGCCAGCAGTGGAAGGGGGCAGGAGGGCGGCTACACCTTC
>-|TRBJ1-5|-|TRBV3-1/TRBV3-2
CASSQSSNQPQHF
TGTGCCAGCAGCCAGAGTAGCAATCAGCCCCAGCATTTT
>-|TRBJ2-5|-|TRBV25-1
CASSRSGETQYF
TGTGCCAGCAGCCGTTCGGGAGAGACCCAGTACTTC
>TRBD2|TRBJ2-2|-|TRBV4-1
CASSQDSRGAGGPGGELFF
TGCGCCAGCAGCCAAGACTCGCGGGGAGCGGGGGGGCCTGGCGGGGAGCTGTTTTTT
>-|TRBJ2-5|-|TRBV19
CASSQRGYQETQYF
TGTGCCAGTAGTCAGAGAGGGTACCAAGAGACCCAGTACTTC
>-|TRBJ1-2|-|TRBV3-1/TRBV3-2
CASSQRILEGDDYGYTF
TGTGCCAGCAGCCAACGAATCTTAGAGGGGGACGACTATGGCTACACCTTC
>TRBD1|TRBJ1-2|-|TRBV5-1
CASSADREGHGYTF
TGCGCCAGCAGCGCGGACAGGGAGGGCCATGGCTACACCTTC
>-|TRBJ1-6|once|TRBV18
CASSLDKTSGPLHF
TGTGCCAGCTCACTGGACAAAACGTCCGGGCCCCTCCACTTT
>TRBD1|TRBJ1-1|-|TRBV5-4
CASSLGSGGVTEAFF
TGTGCCAGCAGCTTGGGGTCAGGGGGTGTCACTGAAGCTTTCTTT
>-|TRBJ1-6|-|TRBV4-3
CASSPGGGAGSPLHF
TGCGCCAGCAGCCCCGGGGGGGGAGCGGGATCACCCCTCCACTTT
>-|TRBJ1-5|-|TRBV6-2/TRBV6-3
CASSPISNQPQHF
TGTGCCAGCAGTCCCATCAGCAATCAGCCCCAGCATTTT
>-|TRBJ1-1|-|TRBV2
CASSDWTLNTEAFF
TGTGCCAGCAGTGATTGGACTCTGAACACTGAAGCTTTCTTT
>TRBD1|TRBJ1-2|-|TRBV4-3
CASSQVGTGPGGYTF
TGCGCCAGCAGCCAAGTAGGGACAGGGCCTGGGGGCTACACCTTC
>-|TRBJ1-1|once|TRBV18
CASSPPNRDLSEAFF
TGTGCCAGCTCACCACCGAACAGGGATCTGTCTGAAGCTTTCTTT
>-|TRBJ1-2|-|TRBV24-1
CATSDFTGDYGYTF
TGTGCCACCAGTGATTTTACGGGGGACTATGGCTACACCTTC
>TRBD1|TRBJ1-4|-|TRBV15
CATSRGGGQGNEKLFF
TGTGCCACCAGCAGAGGAGGCGGACAGGGAAACGAAAAACTGTTTTTT
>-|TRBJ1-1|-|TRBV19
CASSLGMGNTEAFF
TGTGCCAGTAGTCTCGGGATGGGGAACACTGAAGCTTTCTTT
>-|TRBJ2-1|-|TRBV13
CASSLGLTRNEQFF
TGTGCCAGCAGCTTAGGACTCACGCGCAATGAGCAGTTCTTC
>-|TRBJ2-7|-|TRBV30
CAWVGGDDYEQYF
TGTGCCTGGGTCGGCGGGGACGACTACGAGCAGTACTTC
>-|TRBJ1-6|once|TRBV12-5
CASGLVQPRGYSPLHF
TGTGCTAGTGGTTTGGTGCAGCCTAGGGGGTATTCACCCCTCCACTTT
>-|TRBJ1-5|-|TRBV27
CASSEERSNQPQHF
TGTGCCAGCAGTGAGGAGCGTAGCAATCAGCCCCAGCATTTT
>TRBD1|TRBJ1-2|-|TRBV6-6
CASSYTTGSYGYTF
TGTGCCAGCAGTTATACGACAGGGAGCTATGGCTACACCTTC
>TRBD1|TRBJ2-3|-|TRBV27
CASSTRQGLGDTQYF
TGTGCCAGCAGTACGAGACAGGGGTTGGGAGATACGCAGTATTTT
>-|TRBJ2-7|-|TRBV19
CASAMRTGYVEQYF
TGTGCCAGTGCCATGAGAACAGGGTATGTCGAGCAGTACTTC
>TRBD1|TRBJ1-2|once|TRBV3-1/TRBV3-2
CASSQEGQGYGYTF
TGTGCCAGCAGCCAAGAGGGACAGGGCTATGGCTACACCTTC
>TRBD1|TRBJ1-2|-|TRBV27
CASSRDRVYGYTF
TGTGCCAGCAGTCGGGACAGAGTCTATGGCTACACCTTC
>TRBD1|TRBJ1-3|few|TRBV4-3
CASSLRSPRQGSDTIYF
TGCGCCAGCAGCCTGAGGTCTCCGCGACAGGGGAGCGACACCATATATTTT
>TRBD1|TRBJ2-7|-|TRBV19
CASSPGQGAYEQYF
TGTGCCAGTAGTCCGGGACAGGGAGCCTACGAGCAGTACTTC
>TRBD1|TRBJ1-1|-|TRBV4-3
CASSPASGTGGEQAFF
TGCGCCAGCAGCCCAGCTTCCGGGACAGGAGGTGAGCAAGCTTTCTTT
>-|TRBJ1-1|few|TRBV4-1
CASSQTGSATEAFF
TGCGCCAGCAGCCAAACAGGCTCAGCCACTGAAGCTTTCTTT
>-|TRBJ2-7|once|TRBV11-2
CASSLSSYEQYF
TGTGCCAGCAGTCTCTCCTCCTACGAGCAGTACTTC
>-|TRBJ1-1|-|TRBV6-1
CASSERGRGPEAFF
TGTGCCAGCAGTGAACGGGGAAGAGGGCCTGAAGCTTTCTTT
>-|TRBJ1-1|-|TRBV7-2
CASSLVVGGEAFF
TGTGCCAGCAGCTTAGTGGTAGGGGGTGAAGCTTTCTTT